The rows below give T cell receptor beta chains drawn from one sample of a study of T cell changes during pregnancy in multiple sclerosis. Libraries were prepared by immunoSEQ multiplex PCR; TCRdb keeps only in-frame clonotypes and omits some of them. The sample contains about 59,000 clones, roughly 94% of which appear only once. Source: CD8+ T cells from peripheral blood mononuclear cells, taken after pregnancy. The receptor source for this set is a female donor with multiple sclerosis, enrolled in a pregnancy study. CDR3s include the opening cysteine and the closing phenylalanine or tryptophan. The D gene is left open where the match is weak. Some rows have no size entry. The others give once, few or many, or a class for an expanded clone.

clone_size j_call v_call d_call cdr3_nt cdr3_aa
- TRBJ1-2 TRBV5-8 TRBD1 TGTGCCAGCAGCCGATACAGGGGGCTGGACTATGGCTACACCTTC CASSRYRGLDYGYTF
- TRBJ2-1 TRBV5-3 - TGTGCCAGAAGCCCCGGCCCCCTAGCTTTCTACCCAACCTACAATGAGCAGTTCTTC CARSPGPLAFYPTYNEQFF
once TRBJ2-7 TRBV5-1 TRBD1 TGCGCCAGCAGCTTGGGGGACAGTTCCTACGAGCAGTACTTC CASSLGDSSYEQYF
- TRBJ1-2 TRBV27 TRBD1 TGTGCCAGCAGTCCTATACCGTTGGCGGGGACAGGGAGCGGCTACACCTTC CASSPIPLAGTGSGYTF
- TRBJ2-2 TRBV21-1 - TGTGCCAGCAGCAAAGTGTTCAGGGGGCTTTCGCGAACCGGGGAGCTGTTTTTT CASSKVFRGLSRTGELFF
once TRBJ2-7 TRBV27 TRBD2 TGTGCCAGCAGTTTACTGGCTAGCGGGGCTACCTACGAGCAGTACTTC CASSLLASGATYEQYF
- TRBJ2-7 TRBV4-3 - TGCGCCAGCAGCCACGTATTAGCGGAGTCCTACGAGCAGTACTTC CASSHVLAESYEQYF
- TRBJ2-7 TRBV27 - TGTGCCAGCAGTTTGGGGGCACGGCGCTACGAGCAGTACTTC CASSLGARRYEQYF
once TRBJ2-7 TRBV6-1 TRBD1 TGTGCCAGCAGTGAAGCGCAAGTGCAGGGGGCAAGCGAGCAGTACTTC CASSEAQVQGASEQYF
once TRBJ2-1 TRBV27 TRBD2 TGTGCCAGCCACCCCGGGCTAGCGGGAAATGAGCAGTTCTTC CASHPGLAGNEQFF
- TRBJ1-4 TRBV28 - TGTGCCAGCAGTTCCACAACAGGGAGCGCGATAACTAATGAAAAACTGTTTTTT CASSSTTGSAITNEKLFF
- TRBJ2-3 TRBV5-1 - TGCGCCAGCAAATGGCGGGGCGCAGGAGATACGCAGTATTTT CASKWRGAGDTQYF
- TRBJ1-5 TRBV5-1 - TGCGCCAGCAGCTTGGGGGTCGGGAGCAATCAGCCCCAGCATTTT CASSLGVGSNQPQHF
- TRBJ2-7 TRBV5-1 - TGCGCCAGCAGCTTGTCGGGGTACGAGCAGTACTTC CASSLSGYEQYF
- TRBJ2-7 TRBV27 - TGTGCCAGCAGTTCAGGACAGTCCTACGAGCAGTACTTC CASSSGQSYEQYF
once TRBJ2-3 TRBV10-1 TRBD2 TGCGCCAGCAGTACTAGCGGGAGGGGGGCAGATACGCAGTATTTT CASSTSGRGADTQYF
- TRBJ2-7 TRBV7-9 - TGTGCCAGCAGCTTAGGGGCGCAGCTAGAGCAGTACTTC CASSLGAQLEQYF
- TRBJ2-1 TRBV4-1 TRBD2 TGCGCCAGCAGCCACACCGGGAGGGAGCAGTGGTTCTTC CASSHTGREQWFF
- TRBJ2-7 TRBV13 TRBD2 TGTGCCAGCAGCTTGGGACTAGTGGTGGGCGAGCAGTACTTC CASSLGLVVGEQYF
- TRBJ2-3 TRBV29-1 - TGCAGCGTTGAAGTCGAGGGACTCGCAGGAGATACGCAGTATTTT CSVEVEGLAGDTQYF
- TRBJ1-1 TRBV5-1 TRBD1 TGCGCCAGCAGCTGGGGGACAGATTACACTGAAGCTTTCTTT CASSWGTDYTEAFF
- TRBJ2-3 TRBV7-2 TRBD2 TGTGCCAGCAGCCAACCTTCCCTAGCGGGATGGGGCGATACGCAGTATTTT CASSQPSLAGWGDTQYF
once TRBJ2-7 TRBV27 TRBD1 TGTGCCAGCAGTTGGACCCAGACAGGGGCCTACGAGCAGTACTTC CASSWTQTGAYEQYF
- TRBJ2-1 TRBV5-5 TRBD2 TGTGCCAGCAGCTTGGGGACTAGCGGGAGTTATGAGCAGTTCTTC CASSLGTSGSYEQFF
- TRBJ2-7 TRBV21-1 - TGTGCCAGCAGAACGACAGACAGCTCCTACGAGCAGTACTTC CASRTTDSSYEQYF
- TRBJ1-4 TRBV9 - TGTGCCAGCAGCTCCGATCGAACGAGGGCTAATGAAAAACTGTTTTTT CASSSDRTRANEKLFF
- TRBJ1-1 TRBV27 TRBD1 TGTGCCAGCAGTCTCCTAAGGACAGGGGGGATGAACACTGAAGCTTTCTTT CASSLLRTGGMNTEAFF